This T cell receptor (beta chain) was recorded in a study of cytomegalovirus exposure and HLA in healthy donors. General observations from the study: Most TCR sequences proved rare, with some public TCRs found in many donors.

Points on this clone: Antigen: not known.

This PCR relied on a set of 60 Vbeta primers and 13 Jbeta primers. Libraries were prepared by immunoSEQ multiplex PCR; TCRdb keeps only in-frame clonotypes and omits some of them. This sample has some 190,000 clones, with 75% to 90% found just once. Germline CDR1 reads SNHLY; CDR2 reads FYNNEI. The CDR3 covers 14 residues. Trimming stripped 7 bases from V and 0 bases from J, with 12 bases between. The source is a boy under 10 years old in good health and CMV-seronegative. The chain employs TRBV2 and TRBJ1-1; D is unresolved. Sequences were obtained from PBMCs. DNA for the CDR3: TGTGCCAGCAACCGAGGGCTGATGAACACTGAAGCTTTCTTT. Translated, it gives CASNRGLMNTEAFF.